This TCR beta chain stems from a study of blood T cell repertoires in COVID-19. Study-wide context: Sources were T cells, B-cell-depleted T cells, or PBMCs; the material itself was cDNA or gDNA.

Generated by immunoSEQ multiplex PCR, the TCRdb table keeps only in-frame clones and is missing some. Of 200,000 to 250,000 clones listed, 86% are singletons. Germline CDR1 is KGHSH and CDR2 is LQKENI. V lost 0 bases and J lost 7, with 9 bases in between. This CDR3 has 13 amino acids. Everyone who took part was 18 to 89 years old, and they came from roughly 25 US areas. Each participant's cohort was designated according to participant-reported clinical history. The V and J genes are TRBV18 and TRBJ1-1; D unresolved. Specimen: PBMCs or T cells enriched from blood (not recorded which). The clonotype originates from a woman in her thirties or forties with acute COVID-19. The CDR3 DNA follows: TGTGCCAGCTCACCACCGGGAGGGATTGAAGCTTTCTTT. This codes for CASSPPGGIEAFF.